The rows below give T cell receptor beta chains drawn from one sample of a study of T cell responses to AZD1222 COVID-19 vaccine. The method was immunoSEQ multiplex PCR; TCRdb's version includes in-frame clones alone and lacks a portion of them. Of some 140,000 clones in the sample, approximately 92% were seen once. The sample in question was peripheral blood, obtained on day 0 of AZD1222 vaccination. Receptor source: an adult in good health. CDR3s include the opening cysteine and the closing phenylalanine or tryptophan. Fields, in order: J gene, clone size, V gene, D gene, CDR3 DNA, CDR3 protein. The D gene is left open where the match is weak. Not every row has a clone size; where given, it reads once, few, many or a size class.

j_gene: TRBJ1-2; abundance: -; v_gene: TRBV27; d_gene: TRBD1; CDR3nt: TGTGCCAGCCAGGGGGCGGACTATGGCTACACCTTC; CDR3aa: CASQGADYGYTF
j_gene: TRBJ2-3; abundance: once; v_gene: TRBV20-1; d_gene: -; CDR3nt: TGCAGTGCTAGTCATAGGAGAGATACGCAGTATTTT; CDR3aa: CSASHRRDTQYF
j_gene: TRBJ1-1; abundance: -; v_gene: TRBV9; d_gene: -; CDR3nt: TGTGCCAGCAGCGTAGGGGAGGGAGAAGCTTTCTTT; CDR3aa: CASSVGEGEAFF
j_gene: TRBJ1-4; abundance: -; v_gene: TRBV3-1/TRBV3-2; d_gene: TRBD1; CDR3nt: TGTGCCAGCAGCCTCCGGGACAGGAATAATGAAAAACTGTTTTTT; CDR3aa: CASSLRDRNNEKLFF
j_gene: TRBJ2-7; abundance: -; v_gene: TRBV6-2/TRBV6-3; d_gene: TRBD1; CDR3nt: TGTGCCAGCAGTCCACGAACAGGGGCCTCCTACGAGCAGTACTTC; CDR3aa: CASSPRTGASYEQYF
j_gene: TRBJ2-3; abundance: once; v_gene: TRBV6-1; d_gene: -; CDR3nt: TGTGCCAGCAGTGAAGAGCTAGGGGCCTCGGTGGATACGCAGTATTTT; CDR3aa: CASSEELGASVDTQYF
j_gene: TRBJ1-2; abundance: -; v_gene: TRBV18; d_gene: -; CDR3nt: TGTGCCAGCTCACCGGGACAAGACTATGGCTACACCTTC; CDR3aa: CASSPGQDYGYTF
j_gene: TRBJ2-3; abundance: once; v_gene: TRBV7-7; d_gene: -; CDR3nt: TGTGCCAGCAGCTCAATAAGCGTCGGGGCAGGGGCAGATACGCAGTATTTT; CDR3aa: CASSSISVGAGADTQYF
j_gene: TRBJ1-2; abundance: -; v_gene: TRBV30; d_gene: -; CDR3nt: TGTGCCTGGAGTTTGGGGGGGAGCCGCGGCTACACCTTC; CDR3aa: CAWSLGGSRGYTF
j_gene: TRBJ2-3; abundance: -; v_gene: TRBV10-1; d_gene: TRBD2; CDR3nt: TGCGCCAGCAGTGTAACTAGCGGGAGACCTCGTGGGATAGATACGCAGTATTTT; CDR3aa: CASSVTSGRPRGIDTQYF
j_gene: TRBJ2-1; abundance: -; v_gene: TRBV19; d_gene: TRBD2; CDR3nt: TGTGCCAGTAGTCTGGTAGCGGGATGGAGCTCCTACAATGAGCAGTTCTTC; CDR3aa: CASSLVAGWSSYNEQFF
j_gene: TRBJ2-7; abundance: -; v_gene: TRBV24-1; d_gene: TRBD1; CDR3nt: TGTGCCACCAGTGGCCCAGGGTTCAGGGGGGAGCAGTACTTC; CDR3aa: CATSGPGFRGEQYF
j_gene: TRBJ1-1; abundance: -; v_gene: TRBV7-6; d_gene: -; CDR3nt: TGTGCCAGCAGCTCAGGGCGGATCAACACTGAAGCTTTCTTT; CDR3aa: CASSSGRINTEAFF
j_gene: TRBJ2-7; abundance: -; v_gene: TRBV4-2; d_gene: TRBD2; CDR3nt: TGTGCCAGCAGCCCTCTAGCGGGAGGTTCCTCCGAGCAGTACTTC; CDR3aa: CASSPLAGGSSEQYF
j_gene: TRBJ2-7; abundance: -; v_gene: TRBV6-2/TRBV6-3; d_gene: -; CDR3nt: TGTGCCAGCAGTTACTCGGATTACGAGCAGTACTTC; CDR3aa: CASSYSDYEQYF
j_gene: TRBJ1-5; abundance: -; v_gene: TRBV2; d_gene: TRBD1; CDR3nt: TGTGCCAGCAGTGCACCCGGGACAGGGAACCAGCCCCAGCATTTT; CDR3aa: CASSAPGTGNQPQHF
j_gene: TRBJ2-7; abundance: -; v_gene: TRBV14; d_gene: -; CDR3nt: TGTGCCAGCAGCCGTTTTATGGAAGACGAGCAGTACTTC; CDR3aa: CASSRFMEDEQYF
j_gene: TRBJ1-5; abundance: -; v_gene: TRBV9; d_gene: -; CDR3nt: TGTGCCAGCTCATCTCAGGAGGGGTACAATCAGCCCCAGCATTTT; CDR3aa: CASSSQEGYNQPQHF
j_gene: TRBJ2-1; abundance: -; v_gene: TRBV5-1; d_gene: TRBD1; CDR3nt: TGCGCCAGCAGCTTGAGGGGGACAGGGGGAAACAATGAGCAGTTCTTC; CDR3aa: CASSLRGTGGNNEQFF
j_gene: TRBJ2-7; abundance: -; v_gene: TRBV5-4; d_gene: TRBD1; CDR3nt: TGTGCCAGCAGCTTGGGGGACAGAGCCTACGAGCAGTACTTC; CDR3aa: CASSLGDRAYEQYF
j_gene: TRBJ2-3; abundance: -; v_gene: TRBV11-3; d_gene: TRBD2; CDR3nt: TGTGCCAGCAGCTTACGGGGGGCTAGCGGGCTTGATACGCAGTATTTT; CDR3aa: CASSLRGASGLDTQYF
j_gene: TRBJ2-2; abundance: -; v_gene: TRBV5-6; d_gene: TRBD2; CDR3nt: TGTGCCAGCAGCTTGGGGACTAGCGGGAGGGCGAACACCGGGGAGCTGTTTTTT; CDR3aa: CASSLGTSGRANTGELFF
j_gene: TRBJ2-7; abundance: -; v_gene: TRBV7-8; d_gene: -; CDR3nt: TGTGCCAGCAGCTTAGGGGAGGTTAAGTACGAGCAGTACTTC; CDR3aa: CASSLGEVKYEQYF
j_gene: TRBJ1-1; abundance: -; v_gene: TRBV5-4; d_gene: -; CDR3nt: TGTGCCAGCAGCTTGGAGGCGGGGCAAGCTTTCTTT; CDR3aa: CASSLEAGQAFF
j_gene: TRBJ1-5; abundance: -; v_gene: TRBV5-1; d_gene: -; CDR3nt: TGCGCCAGCAGCTTGGCCGGTTCGGGCAATCAGCCCCAGCATTTT; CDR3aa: CASSLAGSGNQPQHF
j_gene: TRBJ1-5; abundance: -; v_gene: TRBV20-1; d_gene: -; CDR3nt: TGCAGTGCTAGTCCCCCAGCAGGGTCTCCTACCGGCAATCAGCCCCAGCATTTT; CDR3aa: CSASPPAGSPTGNQPQHF
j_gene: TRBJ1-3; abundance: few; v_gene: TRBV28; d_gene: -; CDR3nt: TGTGCCAGCAGTTCACCTAAGAGACTGCTCTCTGGAAACACCATATATTTT; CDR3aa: CASSSPKRLLSGNTIYF
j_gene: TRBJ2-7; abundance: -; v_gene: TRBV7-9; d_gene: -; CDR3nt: TGTGCCAGCAGCCCCTCGTACGAGCAGTACTTC; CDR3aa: CASSPSYEQYF
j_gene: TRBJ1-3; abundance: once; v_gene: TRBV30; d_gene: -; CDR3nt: TGTGCCTGGAGTGTACTGCAGGGTCGAGGAAACACCATATATTTT; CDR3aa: CAWSVLQGRGNTIYF
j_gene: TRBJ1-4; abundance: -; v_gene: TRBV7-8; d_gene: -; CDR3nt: TGTGCCAGCAGCGAGGACGGTCATGCAACTAATGAAAAACTGTTTTTT; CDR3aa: CASSEDGHATNEKLFF
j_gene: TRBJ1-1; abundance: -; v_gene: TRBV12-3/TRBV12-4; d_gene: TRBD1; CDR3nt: TGTGCCAGCAGTCCCACAGGGGCCACTGAAGCTTTCTTT; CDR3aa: CASSPTGATEAFF
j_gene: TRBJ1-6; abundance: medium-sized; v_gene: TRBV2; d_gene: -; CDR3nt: TGTGCCAGCAGTGAGCTCGGCAGTCATAATTCACCCCTCCACTTT; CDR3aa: CASSELGSHNSPLHF
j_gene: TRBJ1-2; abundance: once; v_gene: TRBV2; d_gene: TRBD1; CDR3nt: TGTGCCAGCAGGAGGCAGGGGGTTGATACTGGCTACACCTTC; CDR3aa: CASRRQGVDTGYTF
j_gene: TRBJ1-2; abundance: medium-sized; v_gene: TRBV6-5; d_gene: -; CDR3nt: TGTGCCAGCAGTTGGAAGACCGGGGCGGTAGGTGGCTACACCTTC; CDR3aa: CASSWKTGAVGGYTF
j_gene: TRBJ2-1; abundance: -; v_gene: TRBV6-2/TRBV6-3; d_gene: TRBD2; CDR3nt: TGTGCCAGCAGCTTGAATACGGGGGGGGAGCAGTTCTTC; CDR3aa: CASSLNTGGEQFF
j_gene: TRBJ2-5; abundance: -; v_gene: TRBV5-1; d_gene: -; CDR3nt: TGCGCCAGCAGCTTGGATCCAGGGCGGCAAGAGACCCAGTACTTC; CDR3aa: CASSLDPGRQETQYF
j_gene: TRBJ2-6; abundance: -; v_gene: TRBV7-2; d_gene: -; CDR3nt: TGTGCCAGGGACACCGATTCTGGGGCCAACGTCCTGACTTTC; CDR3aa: CARDTDSGANVLTF
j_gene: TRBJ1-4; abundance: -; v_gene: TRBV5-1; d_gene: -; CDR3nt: TGCGCCAGCAGCTTAGACAGTTTTAATGAAAAACTGTTTTTT; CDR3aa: CASSLDSFNEKLFF
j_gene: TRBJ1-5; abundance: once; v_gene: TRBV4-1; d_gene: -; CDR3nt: TGCGCCAGCAGCCAAGATAGGAGCAATCAGCCCCAGCATTTT; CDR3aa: CASSQDRSNQPQHF
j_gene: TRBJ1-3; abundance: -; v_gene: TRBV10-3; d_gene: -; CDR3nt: TGTGCCATCAGTGAGTCGAAAGGGTCGGGAAACACCATATATTTT; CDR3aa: CAISESKGSGNTIYF
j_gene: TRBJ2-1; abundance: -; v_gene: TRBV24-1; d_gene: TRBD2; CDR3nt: TGTGCCACCAGTGATTTAACCACCAGCGGGAGGGCCTACAATGAGCAGTTCTTC; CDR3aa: CATSDLTTSGRAYNEQFF
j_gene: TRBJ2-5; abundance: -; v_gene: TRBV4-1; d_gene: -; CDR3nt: TGCGCCAGCAGCTCTCTCTGGGGTCTTCAAGAGACCCAGTACTTC; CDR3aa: CASSSLWGLQETQYF
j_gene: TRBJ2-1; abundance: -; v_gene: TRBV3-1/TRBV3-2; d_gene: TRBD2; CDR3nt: TGTGCCAGCAGCCAAGACCCTAGCGGGAGCTACAATGAGCAGTTCTTC; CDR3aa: CASSQDPSGSYNEQFF
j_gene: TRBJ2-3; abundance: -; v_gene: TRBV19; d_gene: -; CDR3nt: TGTGCCAGTAACCGCTCGCCAGGCCAGGTAGCAGATACGCAGTATTTT; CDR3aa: CASNRSPGQVADTQYF
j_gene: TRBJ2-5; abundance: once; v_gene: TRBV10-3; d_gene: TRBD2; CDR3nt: TGTGCCACGGAGTCGGCGGGAGGAGGGGAGACCCAGTACTTC; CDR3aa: CATESAGGGETQYF
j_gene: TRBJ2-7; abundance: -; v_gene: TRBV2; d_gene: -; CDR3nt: TGTGCCAGCAGTGCCTTTACGACTCCTTCCTACGAGCAGTACTTC; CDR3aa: CASSAFTTPSYEQYF